This T cell receptor beta chain was captured by sequencing in a study of Tregs in tolerant kidney transplant recipients. This clone has a single count. Some clones are missing from TCRdb's copy, which holds only in-frame ones; the method was immunoSEQ multiplex PCR. The sample includes tens of thousands of clones, roughly nine tenths of them seen just once. Mixed chimerism was transient after nonmyeloablative marrow transplants from related graft donors. V shed 4 bases and J shed 3 bases, with 19 bases lying between them. Germline CDR1 and CDR2: MGHRA and YSYEKL. The CDR3 has 16 residues. The receptor comes from a human patient who received a combined kidney and bone marrow transplant. T cells may partly derive from the graft donor. This chain connects TRBV4-1 to TRBJ2-7; maybe TRBD1 (7 bases). The material was CD4+ T cells from blood (PBMCs), obtained 24 months after the transplant. CDR3 residues: CASSPYLSGQVYEQYF. In nucleotides, the CDR3 is TGCGCCAGCAGCCCATACCTTAGCGGACAGGTCTACGAGCAGTACTTC.